This TCR beta chain was sequenced during a study of stem cell transplantation in POMP-related autoinflammatory disease. PRAID featured prominent immunodeficiency. Data came from immunoSEQ multiplex PCR; TCRdb stores just in-frame clones and leaves some out. The table records approximately 65,000 clones, roughly 91% of them present only once. V lost 3 bases and J 6 bases, leaving 15 bases between the germline ends. CDR1 is DFQATT and CDR2 is SNEGSKA in the germline V gene (reference sequence). The CDR3 covers 13 residues. This clonotype was obtained from a human patient with POMP-related autoinflammation and immune dysregulation (PRAID). Some T cells may arise from the graft donor. This chain connects TRBV20-1 to TRBJ2-7; D is unresolved. The material was CD4+ T cells from PBMCs, obtained after stem cell transplantation. The CDR3: CSASTVGTSEQYF. CDR3 DNA: TGCAGTGCTAGTACCGTGGGTACGTCCGAGCAGTACTTC.